This T cell receptor (beta chain) was identified during a study of T cell repertoires in cytomegalovirus infection (dated by TCRdb to between 2018 and 2020). At the level of the whole study: Peptide stimulations targeted recently identified HLA-C-restricted CMV epitopes, whose presentation resists viral immunomodulation, together with well-studied HLA-B-restricted epitopes. Because public TCR beta signatures pointed to carriage of CMV infection together with the matching HLA type, the HLA type of each donor mattered for the analysis.

Read against the paper, the sample's treatment or condition label means: in vitro stimulation with specific CMV peptide epitopes to enrich CMV-specific T cells. What the research found in general, with its limitations: In both this cohort and an independent roughly 330-donor cohort, the cumulative frequency of public TCR beta family members distinguished carriers of CMV infection plus the relevant HLA type. In the ex vivo response, HLA-C-restricted CMV-specific TCR beta clonotypes were dominant, and in two of eight donors the single most frequent clonotype came from this HLA-C-restricted group.

Comments on this clonotype: Its binding antigen is unknown. Base qualities were left out, and no much larger clone turns up one base away.

The reads were generated on an Illumina HiSeq 1500. TCRdb trimmed public reads at Q25 via fastp, called clones via MiXCR and kept in-frame beta chains. Duplicate CDR3 protein sequences are folded into a single record with the most common DNA and genes. This sample comprises roughly 500,000 distinct CDR3 sequences, more than 30% of them detected only once. 17% of the sample is in the top ten clones. V drops 2 bases and J drops 9 bases, leaving 13 bases in between. The germline V gene (reference sequence) gives CDR1 as MNHEY and CDR2 as SMNVEV. CDR3 length: 13 amino acids, cysteine to phenylalanine. Only the CDR3 portion is preserved as DNA: 39 bases, with reading frame beginning at the first base.

The receptor chain draws on TRBV27 and TRBJ2-5; perhaps TRBD2 is the D gene, with 5 bases matching. Sequences were derived from cultured PBMCs, sampled from culture after CMV antigen stimulation. This TCR was sampled from a human donor in good health (CMV status not recorded). Some clones in this sample may be carry-over from other donors' samples. The DNA sequence follows: TGTGCCAGCAGTTTAGCCTCCGGGGTGTCCCAGTACTTC. This codes for CASSLASGVSQYF.